The 30 T cell receptor beta chains reported below all come from one sample, sequenced in a study of blood T cell repertoires in COVID-19. Profiled with immunoSEQ multiplex PCR; TCRdb holds only in-frame clones, not every one. The sample has about 200,000 clones; 65% to 85% are singletons. The sequenced sample was peripheral blood. The receptors stem from a man in his forties with acute or convalescent COVID-19.

This clone was detected a few times. The chain joins TRBV12-3 or TRBV12-4 to TRBJ1-1, with D unresolved. The CDR3 consists of 13 residues. Deletions cut 7 bases from V and 3 bases from J, with 12 bases between. For the CDR3, the DNA is TGTGCCAGCAACTCATGGAGGGACACTGAAGCTTTCTTT. Translated: CASNSWRDTEAFF.

In this sample, this clone turned up a few times. At the DNA level, this CDR3 is encoded by other sequences in the same sample as well. The chain has TRBV7-9 and TRBJ2-7; 12 nucleotides agree with TRBD2. V trimming: 1 base; J trimming: 5 bases; junction bases outside the gene matches: 3. The CDR3 consists of 15 residues. The germline CDR1 and CDR2 sequences are SEHNR and FQNEAQ (reference sequence). The CDR3, as DNA: TGTGCCAGCAGCTTAGGGACTAGCGGGATCGACGAGCAGTACTTC. Its protein product is CASSLGTSGIDEQYF.

In its sample, this clone was seen once. V gene TRBV5-5 combines with J gene TRBJ1-3; 10 bases align to TRBD1. This CDR3 spans 15 amino acids. Trimming took 1 base from V and 8 from J; bases not matched to a gene: 6. From germline, CDR1 is SGHKS and CDR2 YYEKEE (reference sequence). The CDR3 sequence is CASSLRTGGIDTIYF. The CDR3 coding sequence is TGTGCCAGCAGCTTGCGGACAGGGGGTATAGACACCATATATTTT.

The chain links TRBV5-5 to TRBJ1-1, with a weak D call TRBD1 (5 bases). CDR3 length equals 13 residues. From germline, CDR1 is SGHKS and CDR2 YYEKEE (reference sequence). V was clipped by 4 bases and J by 10 bases, with 17 bases between them. CDR3 DNA sequence: TGTGCCAGCAGCCCCGCGGGGCAGGGCGTAGCTTTCTTT. Its translation: CASSPAGQGVAFF.

This clone was seen just once. Different DNA sequences within this sample yield the same CDR3. This CDR3 reads CAWSRQVNYGYTF. The CDR3 coding sequence is TGTGCCTGGAGTCGACAGGTTAACTATGGCTACACCTTC. This chain connects TRBV30 to TRBJ1-2; perhaps TRBD1 as D (6 bases). Germline assignment: CDR1 GTSNPN and CDR2 SVGIG (reference sequence). Trimming left V 2 bases short and J 1 base short, with 8 bases between. The CDR3 consists of 13 residues.

The V and J genes are TRBV4-2 and TRBJ1-4, with a tentative D call TRBD1 (6 bases). Germline V gene sequence: CDR1 LGHNA, CDR2 YNFKEQ. V was pared by 0 bases and J by 8 bases, with 22 bases between. The length of the CDR3 is 18 residues. CDR3 region: CASSQDGQGLGRPEKLFF. The DNA of the CDR3 is TGTGCCAGCAGCCAAGACGGGCAGGGGTTGGGCCGGCCCGAAAAACTGTTTTTT.

The rearrangement links TRBV7-2 to TRBJ2-1, with TRBD2 matching over 10 bases. Germline CDR1 SGHTA, CDR2 FQGNSA. V dropped 4 bases and J dropped 6; count of bases not matched to a gene: 9. The CDR3 consists of 16 residues. This CDR3 is CASSSASGRVFNEQFF. The CDR3 DNA follows: TGTGCCAGCAGCTCCGCTAGCGGGAGAGTATTCAATGAGCAGTTCTTC. Variable domain in full (rest from reference TRBV7-2 and TRBJ2-1): GAGVSQSPSNKVTEKGKDVELRCDPISGHTALYWYRQSLGQGLEFLIYFQGNSAPDKSGLPSDRFSAERTGGSVSTLTIQRTQQEDSAVYLCASSSASGRVFNEQFFGPGTRLTVL.

The chain couples TRBV5-1 to TRBJ2-7, with unresolved D. Germline loops: CDR1 SGHRS, CDR2 YFSETQ. V lost 1 base and J lost 5, with 10 bases in between. The CDR3 extends over 13 amino acids. In nucleotides, the CDR3 is TGCGCCAGCAGCTTGAACTTGGTGAACGAGCAGTACTTC. Its protein product is CASSLNLVNEQYF. The variable domain in full, with the rest retrieved from reference TRBV5-1 and TRBJ2-7, is KAGVTQTPRYLIKTRGQQVTLSCSPISGHRSVSWYQQTPGQGLQFLFEYFSETQRNKGNFPGRFSGRQFSNSRSEMNVSTLELGDSALYLCASSLNLVNEQYFGPGTRLTVT.

This chain uses TRBV28 with TRBJ1-6; D may be TRBD1 (5 bases). Germline lookup yields CDR1 MDHEN and CDR2 SYDVKM. With 4 bases removed from V and 7 bases from J, the gap between germline ends came to 11 bases. This CDR3 has 14 amino acids. CDR3 bases: TGTGCCAGCAGTTCCCCCCAGGGAAATTCACCCCTCCACTTT. Its translation: CASSSPQGNSPLHF.

This chain uses TRBV18 with TRBJ1-4, with TRBD1 identical over 9 bases. This CDR3 spans 18 amino acids. Trimming took 3 bases from V and 0 from J; bases not matched to a gene: 8. Germline loops: CDR1 KGHSH, CDR2 LQKENI. For the CDR3, the DNA is TGTGCCAGCTCACCCACAGGGGGCAGTACCTCAACTAATGAAAAACTGTTTTTT. It specifies CASSPTGGSTSTNEKLFF. Complete variable domain (other parts from reference TRBV18 and TRBJ1-4): NAGVMQNPRHLVRRRGQEARLRCSPMKGHSHVYWYRQLPEEGLKFMVYLQKENIIDESGMPKERFSAEFPKEGPSILRIQQVVRGDSAAYFCASSPTGGSTSTNEKLFFGSGTQLSVL.

The V call is TRBV19, the J call TRBJ1-5; D not resolved. Per germline, CDR1 LNHDA and CDR2 SQIVND (reference sequence). Trimming cost V 7 bases and J 5 bases, with 12 bases left between them. This CDR3 contains 13 residues. The CDR3 loop is CASTEVQDQPQHF. In nucleotides, the CDR3 is TGTGCCAGTACTGAAGTTCAGGATCAGCCCCAGCATTTT.

The chain couples TRBV19 to TRBJ1-5; perhaps TRBD1 as D (5 bases). This CDR3 contains 14 residues. Germline V gene data show CDR1 as LNHDA and CDR2 as SQIVND (reference sequence). Trimming cost V 4 bases and J 6 bases, with 13 bases left between them. The CDR3 region is CASSNSGSIQPQHF. The CDR3 DNA reads as TGTGCCAGTAGTAATTCAGGGTCTATTCAGCCCCAGCATTTT.

This rearrangement joins TRBV2 to TRBJ2-6, with D maybe TRBD1 (6 bases). CDR3 length: 16 residues. V was cut by 7 bases and J by 0 bases, with 13 bases left in between. The germline V gene has CDR1 SNHLY and CDR2 FYNNEI. The CDR3 DNA is TGTGCCAGCACCGGACAGTCCCTCTCTGGGGCCAACGTCCTGACTTTC. Protein product: CASTGQSLSGANVLTF.

The CDR3 DNA follows: TGTGCCAGCAGTTACTCGGGACTAGCGGGAGATCGCGAGCAGTACTTC. This sequence encodes CASSYSGLAGDREQYF. This rearrangement joins TRBV6-2 or TRBV6-3 to TRBJ2-7; TRBD2 matches 14 bases. With 0 bases clipped from V and 6 bases from J, the junction kept 4 bases outside the gene matches. From germline, CDR1 is MNHEY and CDR2 SVGEGT. CDR3 size: 16 residues.

This chain joins TRBV30 and TRBJ2-3; D may be TRBD2 (6 bases). CDR1 and CDR2 (germline): GTSNPN, SVGIG (reference sequence). The CDR3 extends over 13 amino acids. Deletions cut 5 bases from V and 6 bases from J, with 15 bases between. CDR3 loop: CAWARPGADTQYF. CDR3 nucleotide sequence: TGTGCCTGGGCACGTCCGGGAGCGGATACGCAGTATTTT.

J is TRBJ2-7 and V is TRBV29-1; 10 bases align to TRBD2. The germline V gene has CDR1 SQVTM and CDR2 ANQGSEA. Germline trimming cut 7 bases from V and 3 bases from J; bases unmatched to any gene: 9. The CDR3 is made up of 14 amino acids. The DNA for the CDR3 is TGCAGCGCCTTAACGACTAGCGGGTACTACGAGCAGTACTTC. Protein: CSALTTSGYYEQYF.

The chain combines TRBV5-4 with TRBJ2-3, with D possibly being TRBD1 (5 bases). Trimming shortened V by 4 bases and J by 4 bases, and 10 bases separated the two germline ends. The CDR3 extends over 13 amino acids. CDR1 is SGHNT and CDR2 is YYREEE in the germline V gene (reference sequence). CDR3 in DNA: TGTGCCAGCAGCCAAGACAGAGCAGATACGCAGTATTTT. Protein sequence: CASSQDRADTQYF.

The V gene is TRBV18, the J gene TRBJ2-3; perhaps TRBD1 as D (5 bases). Between the trimmed V and J ends, which lost 0 bases and 2 bases, there was a span of 9 bases. In germline, CDR1 is KGHSH, CDR2 LQKENI. The CDR3 extends over 15 amino acids. DNA for the CDR3: TGTGCCAGCTCACCACCGGTCAGGGACACAGATACGCAGTATTTT. Protein sequence: CASSPPVRDTDTQYF.

The chain links TRBV7-2 to TRBJ2-7, with 7 bases that match TRBD2. V gave up 6 bases and J gave up 1 base; unmatched junction bases: 6. This CDR3 is 14 amino acids long. From germline, CDR1 is SGHTA and CDR2 FQGNSA. The CDR3 DNA sequence: TGTGCCAGCAGGTTTACTAGCGTGTCCTACGAGCAGTACTTC. Amino acid sequence: CASRFTSVSYEQYF. Together with reference TRBV7-2 and TRBJ2-7, the CDR3 gives the full variable domain: GAGVSQSPSNKVTEKGKDVELRCDPISGHTALYWYRQSLGQGLEFLIYFQGNSAPDKSGLPSDRFSAERTGGSVSTLTIQRTQQEDSAVYLCASRFTSVSYEQYFGPGTRLTVT.

This sequence joins TRBV19 and TRBJ2-1, with a possible D match to TRBD2 (6 bases). Deletions cut 10 bases from V and 0 bases from J, with 13 bases between. Germline-derived CDR1 and CDR2 are LNHDA and SQIVND (reference sequence). This CDR3 spans 14 amino acids. CDR3 bases: TGTGCCACCTCGGGACTCCCCTCCTACAATGAGCAGTTCTTC. The encoded protein is CATSGLPSYNEQFF.

This chain links TRBV3-1 (or the pseudogene TRBV3-2) with TRBJ2-7; TRBD1 matches at 7 bases. With V trimmed by 4 bases and J by 2 bases, 8 bases remained unmatched. CDR1 is LGHDT, CDR2 YNNKEL, per germline (reference sequence). The CDR3 loop spans 15 amino acids. The CDR3 DNA follows: TGTGCCAGCAGCCGTTCGACAGGGTATACCTACGAGCAGTACTTC. Its protein is CASSRSTGYTYEQYF.

The rearrangement joins TRBV2 to TRBJ1-1; 7 nucleotides line up with TRBD1. The germline CDR1 and CDR2 sequences are SNHLY and FYNNEI. Trimming removed 7 bases from V and 6 bases from J; junction bases left unmatched: 11. The CDR3 covers 14 residues. CDR3 DNA sequence: TGTGCCAGCAACCCTAGCAGGGGGGCCGCTGAAGCTTTCTTT. This sequence encodes CASNPSRGAAEAFF.

CDR3 protein: CASSPEGRRSEAFF. CDR3 DNA sequence: TGTGCCAGCAGTCCGGAGGGACGCCGGAGTGAAGCTTTCTTT. The gene calls are TRBV7-9 and TRBJ1-1, with D perhaps TRBD1 (5 bases). Germline V gives CDR1 SEHNR, CDR2 FQNEAQ (reference sequence). This CDR3 spans 14 amino acids. The V end lost 6 bases, the J end lost 7 bases, and 18 bases lay between the germline ends.

The rearrangement links TRBV12-3 or TRBV12-4 to TRBJ1-1, with a possible D match to TRBD1 (6 bases). The CDR3 consists of 13 residues. Trimming removed 7 bases from V and 4 bases from J, with 13 bases in between. The CDR3 coding sequence is TGTGCCAGCACCTGGACAGTAACCACTGAAGCTTTCTTT. Its translation is CASTWTVTTEAFF.

The gene calls are TRBV5-8 and TRBJ1-5, with a tentative D call TRBD1 (5 bases). V was shortened by 0 bases and J by 4 bases, with 8 bases between the two germline ends. CDR3 size: 14 residues. Germline V gene sequence: CDR1 SGHTS, CDR2 YDEGEE. CDR3 sequence reads: CASSLGSGNQPQHF. CDR3 DNA sequence: TGTGCCAGCAGCTTGGGGTCAGGGAATCAGCCCCAGCATTTT.

The chain has TRBV29-1 and TRBJ1-2; D may be TRBD1 (6 bases). The V end lost 5 bases, the J end lost 2 bases, and 12 bases lay between the germline ends. CDR1 and CDR2 (germline): SQVTM, ANQGSEA. The CDR3 is made up of 13 amino acids. The CDR3 DNA follows: TGCAGCGTTTCAGGGGTAGGGAACTATGGCTACACCTTC. This sequence encodes CSVSGVGNYGYTF.

This chain's CDR3 is CASSAGTGKIYEQYF. CDR3 in DNA: TGTGCCAGCAGTGCCGGGACAGGAAAAATCTACGAGCAGTACTTC. The V call is TRBV6-4, the J call TRBJ2-7; 8 bases agree with TRBD1. The germline V gene encodes CDR1 MRHNA and CDR2 SNTAGT. This CDR3 is 15 amino acids long. Unmatched junction bases numbered 8, after V lost 4 bases and J lost 3 bases.

The chain couples TRBV6-1 to TRBJ2-3; 7 bases align to TRBD2. Germline trimming cut 7 bases from V and 5 bases from J; bases unmatched to any gene: 12. Per germline, CDR1 MNHNS and CDR2 SASEGT. The CDR3 is 15 residues long. This CDR3 reads CASTPWGGSRDTQYF. The CDR3 bases are TGTGCCAGCACACCTTGGGGCGGGAGTAGAGATACGCAGTATTTT.

The gene calls are TRBV19 and TRBJ1-3; TRBD1 might be the D (6 bases). V was trimmed by 5 bases and J by 7 bases, leaving 12 bases between them. This CDR3 region has 13 residues. Germline V gene data show CDR1 as LNHDA and CDR2 as SQIVND (reference sequence). The CDR3 nucleotides read TGTGCCAGTAGTCGGGCCACAGGGAACACCATATATTTT. Protein product: CASSRATGNTIYF. Based on the CDR3 plus reference TRBV19 and TRBJ1-3, the full variable domain is DGGITQSPKYLFRKEGQNVTLSCEQNLNHDAMYWYRQDPGQGLRLIYYSQIVNDFQKGDIAEGYSVSREKKESFPLTVTSAQKNPTAFYLCASSRATGNTIYFGEGSWLTVV.

Only one count was recorded for this clone. The gene calls are TRBV5-4 and TRBJ2-5, with TRBD2 matching 14 bases. The junction had 2 bases not matched to a gene; V was cut back by 3 bases and J by 4 bases. The CDR3 is 15 amino acids. Germline lookup yields CDR1 SGHNT and CDR2 YYREEE (reference sequence). The CDR3 protein is CASSSGTSGRETQYF. DNA for the CDR3: TGTGCCAGCAGCTCCGGGACTAGCGGGAGAGAGACCCAGTACTTC.